Given below is one TCR beta chain in context. An end of the junction differs from the germline gene, which may be a read error. These data belong to a study of lymphopenia after photon versus proton radiotherapy. The table came from immunoSEQ multiplex PCR; TCRdb's copy has only in-frame clones and leaves some out. The profile shows about 60,000 clones, less than 85% of them singletons. This CDR3 contains 14 residues. The germline gives CDR1 SEHNR, CDR2 FQNEAQ (reference sequence). The chain employs TRBV7-9 and TRBJ1-2; D not certain. This TCR was recovered from a man aged 60 to 75 with pancreatic cancer. The sequencing used peripheral blood, collected from a patient treated with proton-based radiotherapy. The CDR3 sequence: CASSPPDGGYGYTF. CDR3 sequence (DNA): TGCGCCAGCAGCCCACCCGACGGTGGCTATGGCTACACCTTC.